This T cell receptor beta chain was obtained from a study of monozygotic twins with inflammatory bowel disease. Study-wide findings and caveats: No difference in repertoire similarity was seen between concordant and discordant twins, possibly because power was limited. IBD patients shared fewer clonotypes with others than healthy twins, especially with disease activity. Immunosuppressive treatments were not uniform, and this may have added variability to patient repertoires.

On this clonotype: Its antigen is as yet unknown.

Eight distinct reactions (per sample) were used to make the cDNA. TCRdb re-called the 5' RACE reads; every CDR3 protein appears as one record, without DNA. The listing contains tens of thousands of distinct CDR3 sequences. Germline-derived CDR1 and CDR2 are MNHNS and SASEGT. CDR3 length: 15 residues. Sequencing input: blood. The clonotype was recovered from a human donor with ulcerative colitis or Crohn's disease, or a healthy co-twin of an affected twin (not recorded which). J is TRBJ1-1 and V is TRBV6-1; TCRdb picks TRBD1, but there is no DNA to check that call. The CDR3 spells CASSAGTAGYTEAFF.